The clone carrying this TCR beta chain was counted ten times or more. Its antigen is currently unknown. This sample was included in a study of T cells in Graves' hyperthyroidism and ophthalmopathy. The CDR3 runs to 15 residues. Germline-derived CDR1 and CDR2 are DFQATT and SNEGSKA (reference sequence). V lost 1 base to trimming and J lost 1 base, with 13 bases between them. Study-wide results and limits: Ophthalmopathy was distinguished from stable hyperthyroidism by 13 V-J signatures.

Based on clinical symptoms, serum thyroxine and TRAb, thyroid ultrasound and orbital computed tomography, diagnoses were reached. RNA transcripts were the template for amplifying TCR beta CDR3 regions. HTBI primers were the set used in a first-round RT-PCR of the TCR CDR3. In TCRdb, the multiplex PCR reads were re-called with MiXCR into one record per CDR3 protein. The data show about 640,000 distinct CDR3 sequences, with 14% seen just once and approximately 12% held by the top ten. Sample: blood. The receptor was derived from a woman between 45 and 65 years old with Graves' ophthalmopathy. The chain combines TRBV20-1 with TRBJ1-1; the D is unclear. CDR3 DNA sequence: TGCAGTGCTAGAGGGCGGGGAATGGGGAACACTGAAGCTTTCTTT. As protein: CSARGRGMGNTEAFF.